This T cell receptor beta chain emerged from a study of T-cell reconstitution after alpha-beta-depleted transplantation in children. The study's findings and limits: T-cell numbers and diversity, one year after transplant, stemmed largely from T cells that were newly produced.

This CDR3 spans 13 amino acids. Germline lookup yields CDR1 DFQATT and CDR2 SNEGSKA (reference sequence). Trimming removed 3 bases from V and 4 bases from J, with 12 bases in between. Preparing the TCRbeta library involved the use of unique molecular identifiers. TCRdb passed the PCR reads through MiXCR, listing each CDR3 protein once. The sample includes around 230,000 distinct CDR3 sequences, roughly 18% of them seen just once. Many counts were recorded for this clonotype. No antigen is known for it. The sample in question was PBMCs, mostly from graft donor cells, obtained 360 days after TCRalphabeta/CD19-depleted stem cell transplant. V and J are TRBV20-1 and TRBJ2-5; tentative D call: TRBD2 (6 bases). The sequence derives from a male patient aged 2 to 10 who had a stem cell transplant for acute lymphoblastic leukemia, so the T cells may come from the graft donor. In DNA form, the CDR3 reads TGCAGTGCTAGTGATAGCGGTTTAGAGACCCAGTACTTC. Its translation: CSASDSGLETQYF.